Listed here are 31 T cell receptor beta chains from one sample, sequenced in a study of Ad26.COV2.S vaccination and SARS-CoV-2 variants. Libraries were prepared by immunoSEQ multiplex PCR; TCRdb keeps only in-frame clonotypes and omits some of them. This sample has around 300,000 clones, with 86% found just once. The treatment: about 20 received Ad26.COV2.S at low or high dose, single or two shots; 5 received placebo; per-sample allocation not given. Sample collection was performed on day 63 after the first vaccine or placebo injection. Sequenced here: peripheral blood, sampled in a trial of Ad26.COV2.S vaccine versus placebo. The receptors were sampled from a person aged 18-60 years who received the Ad26.COV2.S COVID-19 vaccine or a placebo.

The chain has TRBV4-1 and TRBJ2-7; D call uncertain. Looked up from germline, CDR1 is MGHRA and CDR2 is YSYEKL. The CDR3 is 12 residues long. V gave up 3 bases and J gave up 6 bases, with 9 bases separating them. The CDR3 coding sequence is TGCGCCAGCAGCCAGGTTAGACGCGAGCAGTACTTC. Its translation is CASSQVRREQYF.

The chain uses TRBV5-1 and TRBJ1-1, with TRBD1 identical over 7 bases. This CDR3 has 18 amino acids. CDR1 and CDR2 from the germline V gene are SGHRS and YFSETQ. V trimming: 4 bases; J trimming: 4 bases; junction bases outside the gene matches: 19. The CDR3 sequence: CASSRRQNRGGELTEAFF. In DNA, the CDR3 is TGCGCCAGCAGCCGGCGCCAAAACAGGGGAGGAGAGCTCACTGAAGCTTTCTTT.

The CDR3 spells CASSSTDRGGYKNYGYTF. For the CDR3, the DNA is TGTGCCAGCAGCTCGACGGACAGGGGTGGATATAAGAACTATGGCTACACCTTC. This chain uses TRBV7-9 with TRBJ1-2, with TRBD1 identical over 9 bases. This CDR3 has 18 residues. Germline CDR1 is SEHNR and CDR2 is FQNEAQ (reference sequence). Unmatched junction bases numbered 14, after V lost 4 bases and J lost 2 bases.

The chain combines TRBV18 with TRBJ2-1; 7 bases line up with TRBD2. Germline V lookup: CDR1 KGHSH, CDR2 LQKENI. CDR3 size: 16 residues. Trimming removed 3 bases from V and 3 bases from J; junction bases left unmatched: 8. The CDR3 here is CASSPGRGGVYNEQFF. CDR3 nucleotide sequence: TGTGCCAGCTCACCCGGGCGGGGAGGGGTCTACAATGAGCAGTTCTTC. Using reference TRBV18 and TRBJ2-1 for the parts outside the CDR3, the full variable domain is NAGVMQNPRHLVRRRGQEARLRCSPMKGHSHVYWYRQLPEEGLKFMVYLQKENIIDESGMPKERFSAEFPKEGPSILRIQQVVRGDSAAYFCASSPGRGGVYNEQFFGPGTRLTVL.

The V call is TRBV5-4, the J call TRBJ2-3; 12 bases fit TRBD2. This CDR3 has 15 residues. Germline CDR1 is SGHNT and CDR2 is YYREEE (reference sequence). The J segment lost 5 bases and the V segment lost 5 bases, leaving 6 bases of the junction unmatched. The DNA for the CDR3 is TGTGCCAGCAGACTAGCGGGGGGACCCGGAGATACGCAGTATTTT. Its translation: CASRLAGGPGDTQYF.

V gene TRBV6-5 combines with J gene TRBJ2-1; D is possibly TRBD1 (6 bases). The V gene's germline CDR1 is MNHEY and CDR2 SVGAGI. With 7 bases removed from V and 3 bases from J, the gap between germline ends came to 13 bases. The CDR3 spans 14 residues. CDR3: CASKAPGHYNEQFF. The DNA for the CDR3 is TGTGCCAGCAAGGCCCCGGGACACTACAATGAGCAGTTCTTC.

The chain recombines TRBV4-3 with TRBJ2-7, with TRBD2 identical over 11 bases. Trimming took 5 bases from V and 0 from J; bases not matched to a gene: 3. CDR1 LGHNA and CDR2 YSLEER come from the germline V gene. There are 15 residues in the CDR3. The CDR3 loop reads CASSTGTSGSYEQYF. The CDR3 DNA reads as TGCGCCAGCAGCACCGGGACTAGCGGCTCCTACGAGCAGTACTTC.

The V gene is TRBV5-1, the J gene TRBJ2-1; 9 bases agree with TRBD2. From germline, CDR1 is SGHRS and CDR2 YFSETQ. The CDR3 runs to 16 residues. The ends lost 4 bases at V and 1 base at J; junction bases unmatched: 6. The CDR3 bases are TGCGCCAGCAGCCCTAGCGGGGTGGGGTCCTACAATGAGCAGTTCTTC. This translates into CASSPSGVGSYNEQFF.

This sequence joins TRBV5-6 and TRBJ1-5; TRBD1 might be the D (5 bases). Trimming removed 0 bases from V and 6 bases from J, with 16 bases in between. The CDR3 spans 16 residues. Germline lookup yields CDR1 SGHDT and CDR2 YYEEEE. For the CDR3, the DNA is TGTGCCAGCAGCTTGGAGGGTAGGGACTCCAGTCAGCCCCAGCATTTT. Amino acids: CASSLEGRDSSQPQHF. Supplemented by reference TRBV5-6 and TRBJ1-5, the full variable domain reads DAGVTQSPTHLIKTRGQQVTLRCSPKSGHDTVSWYQQALGQGPQFIFQYYEEEERQRGNFPDRFSGHQFPNYSSELNVNALLLGDSALYLCASSLEGRDSSQPQHFGDGTRLSIL.

As for this clone: Other DNA sequences within the sample encode an identical CDR3. The chain is built from TRBV2 and TRBJ2-5; 7 bases are a match to TRBD2. The J segment lost 5 bases and the V segment lost 3 bases, leaving 6 bases of the junction unmatched. The CDR3 is 14 residues long. Per the germline V gene, CDR1 is SNHLY and CDR2 is FYNNEI. The CDR3 coding sequence is TGTGCCAGCAGTGACGGGAGGAGTCAGGAGACCCAGTACTTC. Its protein is CASSDGRSQETQYF. Using reference TRBV2 and TRBJ2-5 for the parts outside the CDR3, the full variable domain is EPEVTQTPSHQVTQMGQEVILRCVPISNHLYFYWYRQILGQKVEFLVSFYNNEISEKSEIFDDQFSVERPDGSNFTLKIRSTKLEDSAMYFCASSDGRSQETQYFGPGTRLLVL.

The chain links TRBV3-1 (or the pseudogene TRBV3-2) to TRBJ2-7; D is perhaps TRBD1 (6 bases). The CDR3 has 16 amino acids. In germline, CDR1 is LGHDT, CDR2 YNNKEL (reference sequence). The V and J ends lost 0 bases and 5 bases respectively, with 17 bases between them. As DNA, the CDR3 is TGTGCCAGCAGCCAAGATATAGGCAGGGGCCGGAACGAGCAGTACTTC. It codes for CASSQDIGRGRNEQYF.

Only a few counts were recorded for this clone. V gene TRBV27 combines with J gene TRBJ2-1, with 12 bases identical to TRBD2. CDR1 and CDR2 (germline): MNHEY, SMNVEV (reference sequence). This CDR3 spans 16 amino acids. With V trimmed by 4 bases and J by 9 bases, 10 bases remained unmatched. This chain's CDR3 is CASSSSGGLAGFEQFF. The CDR3 DNA is TGTGCCAGCAGTTCCTCCGGCGGACTAGCGGGGTTTGAGCAGTTCTTC.

The J gene is TRBJ2-1, the V gene TRBV7-7; tentative D call: TRBD2 (6 bases). The CDR3 is made up of 15 amino acids. Germline V gene lookup returns CDR1 SSHAT and CDR2 FNYEAQ (reference sequence). V was cut by 6 bases and J by 6 bases, with 18 bases left in between. CDR3 residues: CASSLSLMGGNEQFF. In DNA form, the CDR3 reads TGTGCCAGCAGTCTTTCCCTTATGGGGGGCAATGAGCAGTTCTTC.

This chain connects TRBV19 to TRBJ1-5; no firm D call. Germline CDR1 LNHDA, CDR2 SQIVND (reference sequence). With 1 base removed from V and 4 bases from J, the gap between germline ends came to 11 bases. The CDR3 totals 15 residues. The CDR3 sequence: CASSIGGSSNQPQHF. The CDR3 DNA reads TGTGCCAGTAGTATAGGAGGGTCCTCGAATCAGCCCCAGCATTTT.

The rearrangement links TRBV5-1 to TRBJ1-1, with D possibly TRBD1 on 5 matching bases. CDR1 SGHRS and CDR2 YFSETQ come from the germline V gene. V was cut by 4 bases and J by 4 bases, with 14 bases left in between. The CDR3 consists of 14 residues. The CDR3 loop is CASSPGTWATEAFF. DNA of the CDR3: TGCGCCAGCAGCCCCGGGACTTGGGCCACTGAAGCTTTCTTT.

V and J are TRBV24-1 and TRBJ1-2; D possibly corresponds to TRBD1 (6 bases). Trimming stripped 1 base from V and 2 bases from J, with 13 bases between. The CDR3 runs to 16 residues. CDR1 is KGHDR and CDR2 is SFDVKD in the germline V gene. CDR3: CATSDFGTRGNYGYTF. CDR3 bases: TGTGCCACCAGTGATTTTGGGACAAGGGGGAACTATGGCTACACCTTC.

The J gene is TRBJ1-5, the V gene TRBV28; the D gene is possibly TRBD1 (5 bases). Germline assignment: CDR1 MDHEN and CDR2 SYDVKM. This CDR3 has 12 amino acids. V lost 6 bases and J lost 5, with 8 bases in between. The CDR3 DNA reads as TGTGCCAGCAGGGAACAGGATCAGCCCCAGCATTTT. Its translation is CASREQDQPQHF.

The rearrangement uses TRBV5-4 and TRBJ1-2; D gene uncertain. The CDR3 is 13 residues long. With 0 bases removed from V and 8 bases from J, the gap between germline ends came to 11 bases. Germline V gives CDR1 SGHNT, CDR2 YYREEE (reference sequence). The CDR3 here is CASSLDAETGYTF. In nucleotides, the CDR3 is TGTGCCAGCAGCTTGGATGCGGAGACAGGCTACACCTTC.

The chain is built from TRBV5-1 and TRBJ2-1, with TRBD2 matching over 10 bases. Germline V gene lookup returns CDR1 SGHRS and CDR2 YFSETQ. The CDR3 spans 15 residues. Losses at the gene ends were 0 bases for V and 8 bases for J; bases not matched to a gene: 5. The CDR3 sequence: CASSLGAGGPDEQFF. The DNA for the CDR3 is TGCGCCAGCAGCTTGGGAGCGGGGGGGCCCGATGAGCAGTTCTTC. Drawing the rest from reference TRBV5-1 and TRBJ2-1, the complete variable domain is KAGVTQTPRYLIKTRGQQVTLSCSPISGHRSVSWYQQTPGQGLQFLFEYFSETQRNKGNFPGRFSGRQFSNSRSEMNVSTLELGDSALYLCASSLGAGGPDEQFFGPGTRLTVL.

This chain links TRBV19 with TRBJ2-2; 8 nucleotides match TRBD1. The V gene's germline CDR1 is LNHDA and CDR2 SQIVND (reference sequence). Unmatched junction bases numbered 11, after V lost 6 bases and J lost 5 bases. CDR3 length equals 16 residues. The CDR3 nucleotides are TGTGCCAGTAGCCCTGCCCGGACAGGGCGTACCGGGGAGCTGTTTTTT. Translating it yields CASSPARTGRTGELFF.

There are a few counts of this clone. The chain has TRBV14 and TRBJ1-6; no definite D call. Trimming removed 1 base from V and 6 bases from J, with 7 bases in between. Germline V gene data show CDR1 as SGHDN and CDR2 as FVKESK. The CDR3 is 14 amino acids. Written as DNA, the CDR3 is TGTGCCAGCAGCCAAGGGACTTTTAATTCACCCCTCCACTTT. Its protein is CASSQGTFNSPLHF.

The chain uses TRBV11-3 and TRBJ2-5; the D is unclear. In germline, CDR1 is SGHNT, CDR2 YENEEA. The CDR3 consists of 15 residues. Trimming removed 2 bases from V and 5 bases from J, with 15 bases in between. CDR3 protein: CASSLSGPNEETQYF. The CDR3 DNA reads as TGTGCCAGCAGCTTATCCGGTCCTAATGAGGAGACCCAGTACTTC.

This clone appeared a single time. V is TRBV7-8 and J is TRBJ2-5, with D possibly TRBD1 on 6 matching bases. CDR1 and CDR2 (germline): SGHVS, FQNEAQ. This CDR3 is built from 14 residues. Trimming took 3 bases from V and 2 from J, leaving 10 bases between them. CDR3 region: CASSFFGTQETQYF. The DNA for the CDR3 is TGTGCCAGCAGCTTTTTCGGGACACAAGAGACCCAGTACTTC.

In this sample, this clone turned up once. The chain joins TRBV10-3 to TRBJ1-5; TRBD1 is a possible D gene (5 bases). V was trimmed by 4 bases and J by 1 base, leaving 17 bases between them. Per the germline V gene, CDR1 is ENHRY and CDR2 is SYGVKD. This CDR3 comprises 17 residues. As DNA, the CDR3 is TGTGCCATCAGTGTCCTGGGACCTTCCTTCAGCAATCAGCCCCAGCATTTT. Translating it yields CAISVLGPSFSNQPQHF.

V usage is TRBV19 and J usage is TRBJ2-1; D gene unclear. V was shortened by 9 bases and J by 9 bases, with 21 bases between the two germline ends. Germline V lookup: CDR1 LNHDA, CDR2 SQIVND (reference sequence). There are 14 residues in the CDR3. The CDR3 nucleotides are TGTGCCAGCTCTAATGGCCCTAATTTTGGTGAGCAGTTCTTC. It is translated as CASSNGPNFGEQFF.

In regard to this clone: Other DNA sequences in this specimen translate into the identical CDR3. The chain links TRBV27 to TRBJ2-7, with 7 bases fitting TRBD1. With V trimmed by 5 bases and J by 4 bases, 5 bases remained unmatched. The CDR3 runs 13 residues. Per germline, CDR1 MNHEY and CDR2 SMNVEV (reference sequence). The CDR3 is CASSLTGTYEQYF. The CDR3 DNA follows: TGTGCCAGCAGTCTGACAGGGACGTACGAGCAGTACTTC.

The CDR3 nucleotides read TGTGCCAGCAGCTTAGACACAGTCTCCACCTACGAGCAGTACTTC. Protein product: CASSLDTVSTYEQYF. This chain uses TRBV7-2 with TRBJ2-7; D gene uncertain. The V gene's germline CDR1 is SGHTA and CDR2 FQGNSA. The CDR3 totals 15 residues. The germline V and J ends were trimmed by 1 base and 2 bases, with 12 bases remaining between them.

The CDR3 reads CATSDTKSISAGYNEQFF. The CDR3 bases are TGTGCCACCAGTGATACAAAATCTATAAGCGCGGGTTACAATGAGCAGTTCTTC. The V call is TRBV24-1, the J call TRBJ2-1; tentatively, D is TRBD2 (5 bases). The CDR3 covers 18 residues. The ends were cut back, 3 bases at V and 4 bases at J, with 21 bases in the middle. From germline, CDR1 is KGHDR and CDR2 SFDVKD.

This chain joins TRBV10-3 and TRBJ1-2, with 8 bases that match TRBD1. From germline, CDR1 is ENHRY and CDR2 SYGVKD. The CDR3 sequence is 14 residues long. The ends lost 10 bases at V and 4 bases at J; junction bases unmatched: 11. CDR3 sequence (DNA): TGTGCCACCGGACAGGGCCAAAGGGTCTATGGCTACACCTTC. Amino acid sequence: CATGQGQRVYGYTF.

The rearrangement joins TRBV5-1 to TRBJ1-1; no clear D. The germline CDR1 and CDR2 sequences are SGHRS and YFSETQ. The CDR3 covers 12 residues. V dropped 4 bases and J dropped 8 bases, with 12 bases sitting between them. The CDR3 DNA reads as TGCGCCAGCAGCGATTCTAAGACAGAAGCTTTCTTT. Translation: CASSDSKTEAFF.

In its sample, this clone was seen a few times. The chain combines TRBV29-1 with TRBJ1-1; TRBD1 agrees at 9 bases. The germline V gene encodes CDR1 SQVTM and CDR2 ANQGSEA. The ends lost 6 bases at V and 0 bases at J; junction bases unmatched: 8. This CDR3 is 15 amino acids long. CDR3 loop: CSVPPGQGMNTEAFF. CDR3 sequence (DNA): TGCAGCGTCCCACCGGGACAGGGCATGAACACTGAAGCTTTCTTT.